The 5 T cell receptor beta chains below were found in one sample sequenced in a study of blood T cells in healthy people across ages. For the second PCR, which ran for roughly 7 to 11 cycles, a sample-barcoded 5' primer and a J-beta primer mix were used. One entry per CDR3 protein, called by TCRdb with MiXCR from the 5' RACE reads. In the table there are about 930,000 distinct CDR3 sequences, 29% of which are singletons. In addition, the sample was reused for a study of T cells of mothers and their children.

The source material was blood. The receptors derive from a woman aged 40 to 49 in good health.

This clonotype has just a few counts. The chain recombines TRBV7-2 with TRBJ2-5; 9 nucleotides match TRBD1. V shed 6 bases and J 4 bases; nucleotides not matched to a gene: 12. The CDR3 is made up of 16 amino acids. Germline V CDR1 and CDR2: SGHTA, FQGNSA. The CDR3 here is CASSSQGALGRETQYF. CDR3 in DNA: TGTGCCAGCAGTTCACAGGGGGCTCTAGGGAGAGAGACCCAGTACTTC.

This clonotype has only one observation. The J gene is TRBJ1-2, the V gene TRBV20-1; TRBD1 is a possible D gene (5 bases). The CDR3 consists of 15 residues. Trimming took off 2 bases at V and 1 base at J, with 14 bases between the two ends. The germline V gene has CDR1 DFQATT and CDR2 SNEGSKA (reference sequence). CDR3 in amino acids: CSARINRTVNYGYTF. CDR3 in DNA: TGCAGTGCTAGAATTAACAGGACGGTTAACTATGGCTACACCTTC.

The chain combines TRBV5-1 with TRBJ1-1; TRBD1 aligns across 8 bases. The CDR3 is made up of 15 amino acids. The ends lost 4 bases at V and 0 bases at J; junction bases unmatched: 5. Germline V gene lookup returns CDR1 SGHRS and CDR2 YFSETQ. As DNA, the CDR3 is TGCGCCAGCAGCACTACAGGGGGTGTGAACACTGAAGCTTTCTTT. It is translated as CASSTTGGVNTEAFF. Using reference TRBV5-1 and TRBJ1-1 for the parts outside the CDR3, the full variable domain is KAGVTQTPRYLIKTRGQQVTLSCSPISGHRSVSWYQQTPGQGLQFLFEYFSETQRNKGNFPGRFSGRQFSNSRSEMNVSTLELGDSALYLCASSTTGGVNTEAFFGQGTRLTVV.

CDR3 in DNA: TGTGCCAGCAGTGAACTTGGGTACAATGAGCAGTTCTTC. This sequence encodes CASSELGYNEQFF. V gene TRBV6-1 combines with J gene TRBJ2-1; D is ambiguous. Deletions cut 2 bases from V and 4 bases from J, with 6 bases between. Germline V lookup: CDR1 MNHNS, CDR2 SASEGT. The CDR3 covers 13 residues.

On this clonotype: This may be a read error: a much more frequent sequence differs by one nucleotide. The CDR3 bases are TGCAGTGCTAGGGACCCTATCTTGAACGAGCAGTACTTC. Its translation is CSARDPILNEQYF. This chain links TRBV20-1 with TRBJ2-7; D is ambiguous. V was pared by 3 bases and J by 5 bases, with 14 bases between. The germline V gene encodes CDR1 DFQATT and CDR2 SNEGSKA (reference sequence). The CDR3 length is 13 residues.